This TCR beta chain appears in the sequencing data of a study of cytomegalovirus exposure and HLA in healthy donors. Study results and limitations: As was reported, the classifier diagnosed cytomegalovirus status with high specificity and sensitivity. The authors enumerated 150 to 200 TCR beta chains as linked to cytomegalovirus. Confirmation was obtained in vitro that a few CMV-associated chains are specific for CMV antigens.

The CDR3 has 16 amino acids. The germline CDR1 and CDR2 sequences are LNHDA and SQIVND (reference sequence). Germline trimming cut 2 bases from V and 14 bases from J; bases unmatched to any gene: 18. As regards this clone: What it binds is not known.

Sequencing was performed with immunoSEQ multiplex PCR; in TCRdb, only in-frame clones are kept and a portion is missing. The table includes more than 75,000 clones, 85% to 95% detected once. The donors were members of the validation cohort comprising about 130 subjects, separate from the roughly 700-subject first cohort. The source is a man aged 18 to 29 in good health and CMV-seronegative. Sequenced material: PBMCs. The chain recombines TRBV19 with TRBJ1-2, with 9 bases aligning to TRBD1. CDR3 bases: TGTGCCAGTAGTATAACCCTTGGACAGGGGACCAGTGCTTGGACCTTC. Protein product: CASSITLGQGTSAWTF.